These T cell receptor beta chains were read from a single sample in a study of OX40 agonist ivuxolimab in advanced cancers. Clones were read by immunoSEQ multiplex PCR, and TCRdb kept only the in-frame ones, dropping some. Among 55,000 to 70,000 clones listed, around four fifths were seen once. The sample here was CD4+ or CD8+ T cells sorted from blood, taken in a trial of the OX40 agonist ivuxolimab. The receptors derive from an adult with an advanced solid tumor such as melanoma, head and neck, liver or kidney cancer. CDR3s include the opening cysteine and the closing phenylalanine or tryptophan.

J gene: TRBJ2-1; V gene: TRBV6-6; CDR3 length: 15; CDR3 protein: CASSSLAGTFNEQFF
J gene: TRBJ1-6; V gene: TRBV6-1; CDR3 length: 15; CDR3 protein: CASSEDWGGNSPLHF
J gene: TRBJ2-1; V gene: TRBV28; CDR3 length: 14; CDR3 protein: CASRTAGGPYEQFF
J gene: TRBJ2-3; V gene: TRBV5-6; CDR3 length: 15; CDR3 protein: CASSRGPGSGDTQYF
J gene: TRBJ2-2; V gene: TRBV6-6; CDR3 length: 16; CDR3 protein: CASSYSGPANTGELFF
J gene: TRBJ1-6; V gene: TRBV4-3; CDR3 length: 15; CDR3 protein: CASSQESGTNSPLHF
J gene: TRBJ2-1; V gene: TRBV7-3; CDR3 length: 16; CDR3 protein: CASSLELAGGGNEQFF
J gene: TRBJ2-5; V gene: TRBV7-2; CDR3 length: 13; CDR3 protein: CASVGGALETQYF
J gene: TRBJ1-2; V gene: TRBV28; CDR3 length: 15; CDR3 protein: CASSLGGQLEHGYTF
J gene: TRBJ2-7; V gene: TRBV6-5; CDR3 length: 15; CDR3 protein: CASSYSLRGWDEQYF
J gene: TRBJ2-3; V gene: TRBV25-1; CDR3 length: 11; CDR3 protein: CASSGPDTQYF
J gene: TRBJ2-3; V gene: TRBV28; CDR3 length: 17; CDR3 protein: CASRHSSEVSSTDTQYF
J gene: TRBJ1-4; V gene: TRBV19; CDR3 length: 21; CDR3 protein: CASSTRQGTLHLSATNEKLFF
J gene: TRBJ1-1; V gene: TRBV29-1; CDR3 length: 13; CDR3 protein: CSVEEDRGSEAFF
J gene: TRBJ1-4; V gene: TRBV4-2; CDR3 length: 16; CDR3 protein: CASSPSPAGWNEKLFF
J gene: TRBJ1-1; V gene: TRBV28; CDR3 length: 13; CDR3 protein: CASSFVGNTEAFF
J gene: TRBJ2-1; V gene: TRBV14; CDR3 length: 16; CDR3 protein: CASSRRGLAGPNEQFF
J gene: TRBJ2-7; V gene: TRBV5-1; CDR3 length: 15; CDR3 protein: CASSPDGRQRGEQYF
J gene: TRBJ2-7; V gene: TRBV30; CDR3 length: 13; CDR3 protein: CAWSDPGAHEQYF
J gene: TRBJ1-2; V gene: TRBV7-2; CDR3 length: 15; CDR3 protein: CASSLQKGGHYGYTF
J gene: TRBJ2-7; V gene: TRBV4-3; CDR3 length: 15; CDR3 protein: CASSQASGTYYEQYF
J gene: TRBJ1-2; V gene: TRBV2; CDR3 length: 15; CDR3 protein: CASSERPSDGYGYTF
J gene: TRBJ2-4; V gene: TRBV7-3; CDR3 length: 14; CDR3 protein: CASSLQAGGSIQYF
J gene: TRBJ1-2; V gene: TRBV5-6; CDR3 length: 15; CDR3 protein: CASQLERAGNYGYTF
J gene: TRBJ2-3; V gene: TRBV29-1; CDR3 length: 14; CDR3 protein: CSAVRDPSTDTQYF
J gene: TRBJ1-1; V gene: TRBV2; CDR3 length: 14; CDR3 protein: CASNVGGSNTEAFF
J gene: TRBJ2-4; V gene: TRBV28; CDR3 length: 15; CDR3 protein: CASSFMGGRSSIQYF
J gene: TRBJ2-3; V gene: TRBV2; CDR3 length: 17; CDR3 protein: CASRRLAGGNLGDTQYF
J gene: TRBJ2-5; V gene: TRBV5-1; CDR3 length: 13; CDR3 protein: CASSLAEGETQYF
J gene: TRBJ1-1; V gene: TRBV15; CDR3 length: 13; CDR3 protein: CATSRDPGPEAFF
J gene: TRBJ2-7; V gene: TRBV5-5; CDR3 length: 13; CDR3 protein: CASSLPGGGEKYF
J gene: TRBJ1-4; V gene: TRBV7-2; CDR3 length: 18; CDR3 protein: CASSLWGTAYATNEKLFF
J gene: TRBJ2-2; V gene: TRBV7-2; CDR3 length: 14; CDR3 protein: CASSSPTNTGELFF
J gene: TRBJ2-5; V gene: TRBV7-2; CDR3 length: 14; CDR3 protein: CASRGTGGAETQYF
J gene: TRBJ2-3; V gene: TRBV4-1; CDR3 length: 15; CDR3 protein: CASSHHGLAVDTQYF
J gene: TRBJ2-3; V gene: TRBV5-1; CDR3 length: 17; CDR3 protein: CASSRDTGTGLTDTQYF
J gene: TRBJ1-3; V gene: TRBV30; CDR3 length: 12; CDR3 protein: CAWSYSGNTIYF
J gene: TRBJ2-3; V gene: TRBV19; CDR3 length: 17; CDR3 protein: CASSIPLAGGGTDTQYF
J gene: TRBJ1-4; V gene: TRBV7-9; CDR3 length: 15; CDR3 protein: CASSLARGRNEKLFF
J gene: TRBJ2-1; V gene: TRBV7-2; CDR3 length: 16; CDR3 protein: CASSGRTSGRGDEQFF
J gene: TRBJ2-4; V gene: TRBV29-1; CDR3 length: 14; CDR3 protein: CSVEVPPGEDIQYF
J gene: TRBJ1-1; V gene: TRBV18; CDR3 length: 17; CDR3 protein: CASSHLDRGLEGTEAFF
J gene: TRBJ1-1; V gene: TRBV12-2; CDR3 length: 14; CDR3 protein: CASRLALRGGEAFF
J gene: TRBJ2-2; V gene: TRBV7-8; CDR3 length: 18; CDR3 protein: CASSLGGMDRGHTGELFF
J gene: TRBJ2-3; V gene: TRBV7-9; CDR3 length: 15; CDR3 protein: CASSFSDGGADTQYF
J gene: TRBJ2-5; V gene: TRBV18; CDR3 length: 13; CDR3 protein: CASSPGYQETQYF
J gene: TRBJ1-5; V gene: TRBV19; CDR3 length: 17; CDR3 protein: CATRGKSTTERYQPQHF
J gene: TRBJ1-5; V gene: TRBV7-6; CDR3 length: 17; CDR3 protein: CASSLSPQGSSNQPQHF